The rows below give T cell receptor beta chains drawn from one sample of a study of PD-1 and CTLA-4 blockade in melanoma. Assay used: immunoSEQ multiplex PCR; TCRdb lists only in-frame clones, some missing. The table records around 32,000 clones, roughly 89% of them present only once. The starting material was CD8+ T cells from peripheral blood, obtained before anti-PD-1 treatment. The origin of the receptors is a human donor with melanoma. CDR3s include the opening cysteine and the closing phenylalanine or tryptophan. The D gene is left open where the match is weak. Expanded clones get a size class; other rows say once, few or many, or leave the size out.

CDR3 protein: CASRYATENSYEQYF; CDR3 DNA: TGTGCCAGCAGGTACGCGACAGAAAACTCCTACGAGCAGTACTTC; D gene: -; J gene: TRBJ2-7; CDR3 length: 15; V gene: TRBV6-5; clone size: few
CDR3 protein: CASSRTETNYGYTF; CDR3 DNA: TGTGCCAGCAGCCGGACTGAAACTAACTATGGCTACACCTTC; D gene: -; J gene: TRBJ1-2; CDR3 length: 14; V gene: TRBV2; clone size: -
CDR3 protein: CASSFHPRDSRIGSETQYF; CDR3 DNA: TGTGCCAGCAGCTTTCATCCAAGGGACTCGCGGATCGGGTCGGAGACCCAGTACTTC; D gene: -; J gene: TRBJ2-5; CDR3 length: 19; V gene: TRBV11-2; clone size: -
CDR3 protein: CASSPPSAPSYEQYF; CDR3 DNA: TGTGCCAGCTCACCACCGTCGGCCCCTTCCTACGAGCAGTACTTC; D gene: -; J gene: TRBJ2-7; CDR3 length: 15; V gene: TRBV18; clone size: -
CDR3 protein: CASSKRPTSGNTIYF; CDR3 DNA: TGTGCCAGCAGCAAACGACCTACATCTGGAAACACCATATATTTT; D gene: -; J gene: TRBJ1-3; CDR3 length: 15; V gene: TRBV7-9; clone size: few
CDR3 protein: CAWSAVKEAFF; CDR3 DNA: TGTGCCTGGAGTGCCGTTAAGGAAGCTTTCTTT; D gene: -; J gene: TRBJ1-1; CDR3 length: 11; V gene: TRBV30; clone size: once
CDR3 protein: CASSYNRRQTQYF; CDR3 DNA: TGTGCCAGCAGTTACAATAGGAGGCAGACCCAGTACTTC; D gene: -; J gene: TRBJ2-5; CDR3 length: 13; V gene: TRBV6-5; clone size: -
CDR3 protein: CASSFEQGVPNEQYF; CDR3 DNA: TGTGCCAGCAGTTTCGAACAGGGGGTTCCCAACGAGCAGTACTTC; D gene: TRBD1; J gene: TRBJ2-7; CDR3 length: 15; V gene: TRBV27; clone size: -
CDR3 protein: CASRVDRGGQPQHF; CDR3 DNA: TGCGCCAGCAGGGTGGACAGGGGAGGTCAGCCCCAGCATTTT; D gene: TRBD1; J gene: TRBJ1-5; CDR3 length: 14; V gene: TRBV10-2; clone size: -
CDR3 protein: CASRPQGGTDTQYF; CDR3 DNA: TGTGCCAGCAGGCCACAAGGGGGAACAGATACGCAGTATTTT; D gene: -; J gene: TRBJ2-3; CDR3 length: 14; V gene: TRBV13; clone size: -
CDR3 protein: CASSSGDIQETQYF; CDR3 DNA: TGTGCCAGCAGCTCGGGGGACATCCAAGAGACCCAGTACTTC; D gene: -; J gene: TRBJ2-5; CDR3 length: 14; V gene: TRBV7-9; clone size: once
CDR3 protein: CASSQDLNFMNTEAFF; CDR3 DNA: TGTGCCAGCAGCCAAGATCTGAACTTTATGAACACTGAAGCTTTCTTT; D gene: -; J gene: TRBJ1-1; CDR3 length: 16; V gene: TRBV3-1/TRBV3-2; clone size: -
CDR3 protein: CASSQERSNQPQHF; CDR3 DNA: TGCGCCAGCAGCCAAGAAAGAAGCAATCAGCCCCAGCATTTT; D gene: -; J gene: TRBJ1-5; CDR3 length: 14; V gene: TRBV4-1; clone size: -
CDR3 protein: CAWSNDPGSTEAFF; CDR3 DNA: TGTGCCTGGAGTAATGATCCGGGGAGCACTGAAGCTTTCTTT; D gene: -; J gene: TRBJ1-1; CDR3 length: 14; V gene: TRBV30; clone size: -
CDR3 protein: CSVDQGRSDSPLHF; CDR3 DNA: TGCAGCGTTGATCAGGGCCGGTCGGATTCACCCCTCCACTTT; D gene: -; J gene: TRBJ1-6; CDR3 length: 14; V gene: TRBV29-1; clone size: -
CDR3 protein: CATSDNYGYTF; CDR3 DNA: TGTGCCACCAGTGATAATTATGGCTACACCTTC; D gene: -; J gene: TRBJ1-2; CDR3 length: 11; V gene: TRBV24-1; clone size: once
CDR3 protein: CATSSPRLRTDTQYF; CDR3 DNA: TGTGCCACCAGCAGCCCAAGACTACGCACAGATACGCAGTATTTT; D gene: -; J gene: TRBJ2-3; CDR3 length: 15; V gene: TRBV15; clone size: -
CDR3 protein: CASSLVPGFSGNTIYF; CDR3 DNA: TGTGCCAGCAGCTTAGTTCCAGGCTTCTCTGGAAACACCATATATTTT; D gene: -; J gene: TRBJ1-3; CDR3 length: 16; V gene: TRBV7-9; clone size: -
CDR3 protein: CASSPPVTGVAEKLFF; CDR3 DNA: TGTGCCAGCAGCCCCCCTGTAACAGGGGTGGCTGAAAAACTGTTTTTT; D gene: TRBD1; J gene: TRBJ1-4; CDR3 length: 16; V gene: TRBV7-9; clone size: -
CDR3 protein: CASSWASLPSTQYF; CDR3 DNA: TGTGCCAGCAGTTGGGCTAGTCTGCCGTCTACGCAGTATTTT; D gene: -; J gene: TRBJ2-3; CDR3 length: 14; V gene: TRBV13; clone size: -
CDR3 protein: CASSLLAGDIYEQYF; CDR3 DNA: TGTGCCAGCAGTTTACTAGCGGGGGATATCTACGAGCAGTACTTC; D gene: TRBD2; J gene: TRBJ2-7; CDR3 length: 15; V gene: TRBV27; clone size: -
CDR3 protein: CASSAGTEARGETF; CDR3 DNA: TGCGCCAGCAGCGCTGGGACAGAGGCGCGCGGGGAAACCTTC; D gene: TRBD1; J gene: TRBJ1-2; CDR3 length: 14; V gene: TRBV5-1; clone size: -
CDR3 protein: CASSSAAGGNEQYF; CDR3 DNA: TGCGCCAGCAGCTCGGCCGCGGGGGGGAACGAGCAGTACTTC; D gene: TRBD2; J gene: TRBJ2-7; CDR3 length: 14; V gene: TRBV5-1; clone size: -
CDR3 protein: CAWIRDRNTGELFF; CDR3 DNA: TGTGCCTGGATCCGGGACAGGAACACCGGGGAGCTGTTTTTT; D gene: TRBD1; J gene: TRBJ2-2; CDR3 length: 14; V gene: TRBV30; clone size: -
CDR3 protein: CASRRTGRYEQYF; CDR3 DNA: TGCGCCAGCAGGAGGACAGGCCGCTACGAGCAGTACTTC; D gene: TRBD1; J gene: TRBJ2-7; CDR3 length: 13; V gene: TRBV5-1; clone size: -
CDR3 protein: CASSPHKTNEKLFF; CDR3 DNA: TGTGCCAGCAGCCCCCACAAGACTAATGAAAAACTGTTTTTT; D gene: -; J gene: TRBJ1-4; CDR3 length: 14; V gene: TRBV7-9; clone size: -
CDR3 protein: CASTTIGVAYNEQFF; CDR3 DNA: TGTGCCAGCACCACGATCGGGGTAGCCTACAATGAGCAGTTCTTC; D gene: -; J gene: TRBJ2-1; CDR3 length: 15; V gene: TRBV11-2; clone size: -
CDR3 protein: CATSGSGQVEAFF; CDR3 DNA: TGTGCCACCAGCGGATCTGGACAGGTAGAAGCTTTCTTT; D gene: TRBD1; J gene: TRBJ1-1; CDR3 length: 13; V gene: TRBV15; clone size: -
CDR3 protein: CATSTWGPRAPQHF; CDR3 DNA: TGTGCCACCAGCACCTGGGGGCCTCGGGCGCCCCAGCATTTT; D gene: -; J gene: TRBJ1-5; CDR3 length: 14; V gene: TRBV15; clone size: -
CDR3 protein: CASSLQGSGNTIYF; CDR3 DNA: TGTGCCAGCAGTTTACAGGGGTCTGGAAACACCATATATTTT; D gene: -; J gene: TRBJ1-3; CDR3 length: 14; V gene: TRBV27; clone size: few
CDR3 protein: CASSEHSGNGQPQHF; CDR3 DNA: TGTGCCAGCAGTGAACACAGCGGGAACGGTCAGCCCCAGCATTTT; D gene: -; J gene: TRBJ1-5; CDR3 length: 15; V gene: TRBV6-1; clone size: -
CDR3 protein: CASSLVRAGGQEQYF; CDR3 DNA: TGTGCCAGCAGCTTAGTGCGAGCGGGAGGGCAAGAGCAGTACTTC; D gene: TRBD2; J gene: TRBJ2-7; CDR3 length: 15; V gene: TRBV7-8; clone size: -
CDR3 protein: CASSGTGDSTDTQYF; CDR3 DNA: TGTGCCAGTTCCGGGACAGGAGATAGCACAGATACGCAGTATTTT; D gene: -; J gene: TRBJ2-3; CDR3 length: 15; V gene: TRBV21-1; clone size: -
CDR3 protein: CASSPGSSGSGAYEQYF; CDR3 DNA: TGTGCCAGCAGCCCCGGCAGTAGCGGGAGTGGTGCCTACGAGCAGTACTTC; D gene: TRBD2; J gene: TRBJ2-7; CDR3 length: 17; V gene: TRBV7-2; clone size: -
CDR3 protein: CAWSVLGSDSYEQYF; CDR3 DNA: TGTGCCTGGAGTGTACTGGGAAGCGACTCCTACGAGCAGTACTTC; D gene: -; J gene: TRBJ2-7; CDR3 length: 15; V gene: TRBV30; clone size: -
CDR3 protein: CASSLAWDRGTEAFF; CDR3 DNA: TGTGCCAGCAGCTTAGCGTGGGACAGGGGCACTGAAGCTTTCTTT; D gene: TRBD1; J gene: TRBJ1-1; CDR3 length: 15; V gene: TRBV7-9; clone size: -
CDR3 protein: CASSVDSPDTQYF; CDR3 DNA: TGTGCCAGCAGCGTAGACTCCCCAGATACGCAGTATTTT; D gene: -; J gene: TRBJ2-3; CDR3 length: 13; V gene: TRBV9; clone size: -
CDR3 protein: CASKAGGFLETQYF; CDR3 DNA: TGTGCCAGCAAGGCAGGGGGCTTCTTGGAGACCCAGTACTTC; D gene: TRBD1; J gene: TRBJ2-5; CDR3 length: 14; V gene: TRBV28; clone size: -
CDR3 protein: CASRTGGNTEAFF; CDR3 DNA: TGTGCCAGCAGAACAGGGGGCAACACTGAAGCTTTCTTT; D gene: TRBD1; J gene: TRBJ1-1; CDR3 length: 13; V gene: TRBV7-9; clone size: -
CDR3 protein: CASSLASGTSTDTQYF; CDR3 DNA: TGTGCCAGCAGCTTAGCGAGCGGGACTAGCACAGATACGCAGTATTTT; D gene: TRBD2; J gene: TRBJ2-3; CDR3 length: 16; V gene: TRBV7-9; clone size: -
CDR3 protein: CATSSGQGVRSETQYF; CDR3 DNA: TGTGCCACCAGCAGTGGGCAGGGAGTAAGGTCGGAGACCCAGTACTTC; D gene: -; J gene: TRBJ2-5; CDR3 length: 16; V gene: TRBV15; clone size: -
CDR3 protein: CASSSVGGTGELFF; CDR3 DNA: TGTGCCAGCAGCTCCGTCGGGGGGACCGGGGAGCTGTTTTTT; D gene: TRBD2; J gene: TRBJ2-2; CDR3 length: 14; V gene: TRBV11-3; clone size: -
CDR3 protein: CATSYLGNSNQPQHF; CDR3 DNA: TGTGCCACCTCGTATTTGGGGAATAGCAATCAGCCCCAGCATTTT; D gene: -; J gene: TRBJ1-5; CDR3 length: 15; V gene: TRBV19; clone size: -
CDR3 protein: CASSWGAENTEAFF; CDR3 DNA: TGCGCCAGCAGCTGGGGAGCAGAGAACACTGAAGCTTTCTTT; D gene: -; J gene: TRBJ1-1; CDR3 length: 14; V gene: TRBV5-1; clone size: -
CDR3 protein: CASSPATGARNTIYF; CDR3 DNA: TGTGCCAGCAGCCCGGCGACAGGGGCAAGAAACACCATATATTTT; D gene: TRBD1; J gene: TRBJ1-3; CDR3 length: 15; V gene: TRBV7-9; clone size: -
CDR3 protein: CASSEGGEAYGYTF; CDR3 DNA: TGTGCCAGCAGTGAAGGGGGAGAGGCCTATGGCTACACCTTC; D gene: -; J gene: TRBJ1-2; CDR3 length: 14; V gene: TRBV25-1; clone size: -
CDR3 protein: CASSERQGQFYEQYF; CDR3 DNA: TGTGCCAGCAGTGAAAGACAGGGTCAGTTTTACGAGCAGTACTTC; D gene: TRBD1; J gene: TRBJ2-7; CDR3 length: 15; V gene: TRBV27; clone size: -
CDR3 protein: CASSQGAGINYEQYF; CDR3 DNA: TGTGCCAGCAGCCAAGGGGCGGGAATAAACTACGAGCAGTACTTC; D gene: -; J gene: TRBJ2-7; CDR3 length: 15; V gene: TRBV14; clone size: -
CDR3 protein: CASISWVTEAFF; CDR3 DNA: TGTGCCAGCATTTCTTGGGTCACTGAAGCTTTCTTT; D gene: -; J gene: TRBJ1-1; CDR3 length: 12; V gene: TRBV2; clone size: -
CDR3 protein: CAWSVVAGSYGYTF; CDR3 DNA: TGTGCCTGGAGTGTAGTAGCCGGGAGCTATGGCTACACCTTC; D gene: -; J gene: TRBJ1-2; CDR3 length: 14; V gene: TRBV30; clone size: -
CDR3 protein: CASRQEGNQPQHF; CDR3 DNA: TGTGCCAGCCGACAGGAAGGGAATCAGCCCCAGCATTTT; D gene: -; J gene: TRBJ1-5; CDR3 length: 13; V gene: TRBV19; clone size: few